The present entry profiles one TCR beta chain with its context. The data stem from a study of untreated major depressive disorder. For sex, age, current smoking status and body mass index, every depressed patient had a pairwise-matched non-depressed control. TCRdb's copy holds only in-frame clones and misses some; the assay was immunoSEQ multiplex PCR. The sample lists about 20,000 clones, around 87% occurring once. Sequenced material: CD4+ T cells from PBMCs. The clonotype was recovered from a woman in her thirties in good health.

This CDR3 reads CASSPPGDYRTDTQYF. For the CDR3, the DNA is TGTGCCAGCAGTCCCCCCGGCGATTACAGGACAGATACGCAGTATTTT. This chain joins TRBV28 and TRBJ2-3, with TRBD1 as a possible D gene (5 bases). CDR3 length: 16 residues. CDR1 MDHEN and CDR2 SYDVKM come from the germline V gene. V lost 5 bases to trimming and J lost 3 bases, with 18 bases between them.